The clone carrying this T cell receptor (beta chain) was detected a few times. Its cognate antigen is unknown. Researchers ran the PCR with 60 Vbeta and 13 Jbeta primers. TCRdb keeps only in-frame clones here, not all; method: immunoSEQ multiplex PCR. The table records over 150,000 clones, roughly four fifths of them present only once. Germline assignment: CDR1 ENHRY and CDR2 SYGVKD. The CDR3 spans 14 residues. This sample is part of a study of cytomegalovirus exposure and HLA in healthy donors. Study-wide results and caveats: The study labeled 150 or so TCR beta chains cytomegalovirus-associated. Earlier results showed most TCR beta V segments being productive about 87% or about 30% of the time. Most TCRs appeared rarely, but some public TCRs recurred in many donors.

Despite likely unrecorded immune exposures, the donors were nominally healthy at the time of sampling. The receptor was isolated from a young man in good health and CMV-seronegative. The chain couples TRBV10-3 to TRBJ2-5; D call uncertain. Near its end, the DNA agrees better with TRBJ2-7, so the J call may be wrong. The specimen sequenced was PBMCs. The CDR3 region is CAISELGSSYEQYF. For the CDR3, the DNA is TGTGCCATCAGTGAGTTGGGCAGCTCCTACGAGCAGTACTTC.